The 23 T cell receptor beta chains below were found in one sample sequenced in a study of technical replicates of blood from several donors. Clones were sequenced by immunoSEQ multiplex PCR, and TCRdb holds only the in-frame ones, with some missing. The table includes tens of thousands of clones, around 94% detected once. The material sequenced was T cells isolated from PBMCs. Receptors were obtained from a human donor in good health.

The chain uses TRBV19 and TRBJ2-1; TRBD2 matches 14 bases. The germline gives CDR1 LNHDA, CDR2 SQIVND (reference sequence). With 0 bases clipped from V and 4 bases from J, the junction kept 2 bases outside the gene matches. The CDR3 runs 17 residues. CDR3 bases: TGTGCCAGTAGTATAGAGAGACTAGCGGGGGGGTACAATGAGCAGTTCTTC. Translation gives CASSIERLAGGYNEQFF.

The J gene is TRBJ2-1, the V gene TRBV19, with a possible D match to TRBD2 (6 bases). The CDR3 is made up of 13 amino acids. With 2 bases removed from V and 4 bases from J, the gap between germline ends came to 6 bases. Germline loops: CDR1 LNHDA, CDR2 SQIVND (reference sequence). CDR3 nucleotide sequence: TGTGCCAGTAGTATAAGCGGGTACAATGAGCAGTTCTTC. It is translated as CASSISGYNEQFF. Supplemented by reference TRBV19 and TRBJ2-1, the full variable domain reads DGGITQSPKYLFRKEGQNVTLSCEQNLNHDAMYWYRQDPGQGLRLIYYSQIVNDFQKGDIAEGYSVSREKKESFPLTVTSAQKNPTAFYLCASSISGYNEQFFGPGTRLTVL.

CDR3 sequence (DNA): TGTGCCAGCAGCCGGGAAAGCGGGAGGGCCTTGTACTTC. This codes for CASSRESGRALYF. V usage is TRBV14 and J usage is TRBJ2-7; 10 nucleotides line up with TRBD2. CDR1 and CDR2 (germline): SGHDN, FVKESK. The junction had 9 bases not matched to a gene; V was cut back by 4 bases and J by 12 bases. This CDR3 is 13 amino acids long.

CDR3 residues: CASSYDGGSYEQYF. In DNA form, the CDR3 reads TGTGCCAGCAGTTACGATGGGGGGTCCTACGAGCAGTACTTC. This chain links TRBV6-6 with TRBJ2-7; weak D call: TRBD2 (6 bases). CDR3 length equals 14 residues. Germline values: CDR1 MNHNY, CDR2 SVGAGI (reference sequence). Trimming pared 2 bases from V and 1 base from J, leaving 9 bases between.

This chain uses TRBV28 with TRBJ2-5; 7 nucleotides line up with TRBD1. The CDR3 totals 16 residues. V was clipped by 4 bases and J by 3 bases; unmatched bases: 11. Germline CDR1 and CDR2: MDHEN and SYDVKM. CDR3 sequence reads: CASSSPTGVSEETQYF. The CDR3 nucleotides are TGTGCCAGCAGTTCTCCTACAGGGGTGAGCGAAGAGACCCAGTACTTC. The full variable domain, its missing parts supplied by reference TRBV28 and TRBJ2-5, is DVKVTQSSRYLVKRTGEKVFLECVQDMDHENMFWYRQDPGLGLRLIYFSYDVKMKEKGDIPEGYSVSREKKERFSLILESASTNQTSMYLCASSSPTGVSEETQYFGPGTRLLVL.

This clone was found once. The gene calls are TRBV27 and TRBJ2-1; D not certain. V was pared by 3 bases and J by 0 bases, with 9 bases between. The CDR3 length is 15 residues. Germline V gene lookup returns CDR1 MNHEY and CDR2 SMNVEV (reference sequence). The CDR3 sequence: CASSFASSSYNEQFF. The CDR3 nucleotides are TGTGCCAGCAGTTTTGCGTCGAGCTCCTACAATGAGCAGTTCTTC.

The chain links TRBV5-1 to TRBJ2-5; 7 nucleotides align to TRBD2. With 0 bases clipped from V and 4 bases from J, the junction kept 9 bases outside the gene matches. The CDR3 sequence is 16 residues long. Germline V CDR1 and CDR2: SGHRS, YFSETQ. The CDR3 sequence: CASSLGSHPGGETQYF. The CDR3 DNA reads TGCGCCAGCAGCTTGGGTTCCCACCCGGGGGGAGAGACCCAGTACTTC. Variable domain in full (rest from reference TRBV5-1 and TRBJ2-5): KAGVTQTPRYLIKTRGQQVTLSCSPISGHRSVSWYQQTPGQGLQFLFEYFSETQRNKGNFPGRFSGRQFSNSRSEMNVSTLELGDSALYLCASSLGSHPGGETQYFGPGTRLLVL.

The CDR3 loop reads CASSLAGGASGGELFF. In nucleotides, the CDR3 is TGCGCCAGCAGCTTGGCTGGGGGCGCTTCAGGCGGGGAGCTGTTTTTT. The chain combines TRBV5-1 with TRBJ2-2; a possible D gene is TRBD1 (6 bases). Germline-derived CDR1 and CDR2 are SGHRS and YFSETQ. The CDR3 loop spans 16 amino acids. Trimming took 0 bases from V and 7 from J, leaving 16 bases between them. Supplemented by reference TRBV5-1 and TRBJ2-2, the full variable domain reads KAGVTQTPRYLIKTRGQQVTLSCSPISGHRSVSWYQQTPGQGLQFLFEYFSETQRNKGNFPGRFSGRQFSNSRSEMNVSTLELGDSALYLCASSLAGGASGGELFFGEGSRLTVL.

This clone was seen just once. CDR3 in DNA: TGCGCCAGCAGCCTACCGACAGGGGGCGAAAAACTGTTTTTT. This encodes CASSLPTGGEKLFF. J is TRBJ1-4 and V is TRBV4-1, with 10 bases matching TRBD1. Germline CDR1 is MGHRA and CDR2 is YSYEKL. The CDR3 has 14 residues. J gave up 8 bases and V 4 bases, and 4 bases lay outside the gene matches.

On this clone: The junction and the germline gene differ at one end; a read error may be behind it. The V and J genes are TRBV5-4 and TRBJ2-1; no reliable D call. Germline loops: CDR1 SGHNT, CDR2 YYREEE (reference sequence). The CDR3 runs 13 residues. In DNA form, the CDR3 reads TGTGCCAGCAGCTTGGCTTGGAGTTTAGCATTCATCTTC. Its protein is CASSLAWSLAFIF.

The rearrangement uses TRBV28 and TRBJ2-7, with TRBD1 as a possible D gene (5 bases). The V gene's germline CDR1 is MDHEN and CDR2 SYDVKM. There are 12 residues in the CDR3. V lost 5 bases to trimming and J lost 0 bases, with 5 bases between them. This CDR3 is CASSTGSYEQYF. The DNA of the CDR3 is TGTGCCAGCAGTACAGGCTCCTACGAGCAGTACTTC.

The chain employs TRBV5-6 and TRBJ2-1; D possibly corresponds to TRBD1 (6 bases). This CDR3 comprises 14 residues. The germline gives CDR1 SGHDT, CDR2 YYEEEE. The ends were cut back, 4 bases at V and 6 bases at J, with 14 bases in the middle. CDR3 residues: CASSGATGTNEQFF. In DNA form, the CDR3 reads TGTGCCAGCAGCGGGGCTACAGGGACCAATGAGCAGTTCTTC.

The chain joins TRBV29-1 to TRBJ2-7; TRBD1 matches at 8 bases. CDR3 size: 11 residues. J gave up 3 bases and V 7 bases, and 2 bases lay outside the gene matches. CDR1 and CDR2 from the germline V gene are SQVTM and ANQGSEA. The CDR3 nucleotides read TGCAGCGCCAGGGGGCACTACGAGCAGTACTTC. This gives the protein CSARGHYEQYF.

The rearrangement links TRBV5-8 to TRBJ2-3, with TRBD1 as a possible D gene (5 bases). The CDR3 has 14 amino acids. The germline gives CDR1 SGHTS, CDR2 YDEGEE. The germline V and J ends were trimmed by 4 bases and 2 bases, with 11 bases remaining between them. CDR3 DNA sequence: TGTGCCAGCAGCCCGAGACAGATCACAGATACGCAGTATTTT. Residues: CASSPRQITDTQYF. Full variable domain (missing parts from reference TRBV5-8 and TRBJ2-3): EAGVTQSPTHLIKTRGQQATLRCSPISGHTSVYWYQQALGLGLQFLLWYDEGEERNRGNFPPRFSGRQFPNYSSELNVNALELEDSALYLCASSPRQITDTQYFGPGTRLTVL.

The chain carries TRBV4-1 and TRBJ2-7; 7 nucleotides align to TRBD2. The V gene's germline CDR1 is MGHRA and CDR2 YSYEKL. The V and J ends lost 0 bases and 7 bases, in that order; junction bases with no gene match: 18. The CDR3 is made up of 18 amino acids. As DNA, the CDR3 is TGCGCCAGCAGCCAAGATCACTTTGGAGCTAGCGGCTTCTTGGAGCAGTACTTC. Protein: CASSQDHFGASGFLEQYF.

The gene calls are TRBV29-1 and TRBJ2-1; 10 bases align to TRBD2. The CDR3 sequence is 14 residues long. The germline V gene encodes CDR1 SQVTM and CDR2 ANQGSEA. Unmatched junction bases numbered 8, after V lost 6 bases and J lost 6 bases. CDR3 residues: CSVPSSGSTNEQFF. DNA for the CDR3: TGCAGCGTGCCCTCTAGCGGGAGTACCAATGAGCAGTTCTTC.

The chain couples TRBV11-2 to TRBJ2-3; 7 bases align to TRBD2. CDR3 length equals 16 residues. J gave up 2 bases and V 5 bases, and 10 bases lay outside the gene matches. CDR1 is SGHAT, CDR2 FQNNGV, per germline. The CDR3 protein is CASSLGRLADTDTQYF. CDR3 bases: TGTGCCAGCAGCCTAGGGCGGCTAGCGGACACAGATACGCAGTATTTT.

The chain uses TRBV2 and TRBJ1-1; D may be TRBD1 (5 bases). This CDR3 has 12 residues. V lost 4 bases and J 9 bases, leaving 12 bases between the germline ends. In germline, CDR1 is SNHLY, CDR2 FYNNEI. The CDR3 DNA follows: TGTGCCAGCAGTGTTGACAGTCGGCAAGCTTTCTTT. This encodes CASSVDSRQAFF.

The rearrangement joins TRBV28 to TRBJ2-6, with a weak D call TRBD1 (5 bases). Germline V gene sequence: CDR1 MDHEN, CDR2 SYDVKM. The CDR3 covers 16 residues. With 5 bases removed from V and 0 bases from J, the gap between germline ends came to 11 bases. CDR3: CASSLTGTSGANVLTF. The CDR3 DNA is TGTGCCAGCAGTCTCACAGGAACCTCTGGGGCCAACGTCCTGACTTTC.

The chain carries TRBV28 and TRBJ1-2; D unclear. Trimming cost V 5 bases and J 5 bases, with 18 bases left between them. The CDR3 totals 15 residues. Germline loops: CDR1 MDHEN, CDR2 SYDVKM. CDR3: CASSPSGRLVYGYTF. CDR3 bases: TGTGCCAGCAGTCCAAGTGGCAGGCTCGTTTATGGCTACACCTTC.

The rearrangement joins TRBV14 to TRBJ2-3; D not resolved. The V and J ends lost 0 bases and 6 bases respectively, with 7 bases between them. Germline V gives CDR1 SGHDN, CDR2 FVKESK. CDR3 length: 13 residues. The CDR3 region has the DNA TGTGCCAGCAGCCAAGATCGGTTGGATACGCAGTATTTT. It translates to CASSQDRLDTQYF.

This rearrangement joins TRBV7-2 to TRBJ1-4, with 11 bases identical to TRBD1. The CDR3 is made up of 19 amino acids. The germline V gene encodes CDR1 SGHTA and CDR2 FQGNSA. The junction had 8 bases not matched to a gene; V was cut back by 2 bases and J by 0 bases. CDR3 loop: CASSLRGQGVFTTNEKLFF. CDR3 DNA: TGTGCCAGCAGCTTAAGGGGACAGGGGGTTTTTACAACTAATGAAAAACTGTTTTTT.

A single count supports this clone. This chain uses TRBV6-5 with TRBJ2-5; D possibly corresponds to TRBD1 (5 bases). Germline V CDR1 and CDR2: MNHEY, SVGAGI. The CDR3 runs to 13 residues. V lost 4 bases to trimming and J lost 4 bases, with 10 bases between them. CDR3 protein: CASSLGASETQYF. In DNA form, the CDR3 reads TGTGCCAGCAGTTTAGGGGCCTCAGAGACCCAGTACTTC.